One and the same sample provided the 18 T cell receptor beta chains below, sequenced in a study of Ad26.COV2.S vaccination and SARS-CoV-2 variants. Indicated treatment: around 19 received Ad26.COV2.S at low or high dose, single or two shots; about 5 received placebo; per-sample allocation not given. All samples were drawn on day 63, counting from the first vaccine or placebo injection. Profiled with immunoSEQ multiplex PCR; TCRdb holds only in-frame clones, not every one. The top ten clones hold roughly 3% of a sample with 250,000 or so clones, 87% of them seen once. Here the sequenced sample was peripheral blood, taken in a trial of Ad26.COV2.S vaccine versus placebo. These receptors all stem from a person between 18 and 59 years old who received the Ad26.COV2.S COVID-19 vaccine or a placebo.

J is TRBJ2-5 and V is TRBV7-2; a weak D match, TRBD2 (6 bases). This CDR3 is 13 amino acids long. Germline CDR1 reads SGHTA; CDR2 reads FQGNSA. V was clipped by 5 bases and J by 4 bases, with 11 bases between them. CDR3 sequence (DNA): TGTGCCAGCAGCGCCGGGCGGGGAGAGACCCAGTACTTC. It yields the protein CASSAGRGETQYF.

V usage is TRBV7-9 and J usage is TRBJ1-1, with D perhaps matching TRBD1 (6 bases). Germline values: CDR1 SEHNR, CDR2 FQNEAQ (reference sequence). V shed 3 bases and J shed 8 bases, with 13 bases lying between them. This CDR3 comprises 13 residues. DNA of the CDR3: TGTGCCAGCAGCTTGGAGGGACAAGCCGAAGCTTTCTTT. Translation: CASSLEGQAEAFF.

The chain is built from TRBV11-3 and TRBJ2-7; D possibly corresponds to TRBD2 (6 bases). Germline loops: CDR1 SGHNT, CDR2 YENEEA. Trimming took off 5 bases at V and 4 bases at J, with 15 bases between the two ends. This CDR3 is built from 14 residues. The chain's CDR3 is CASSATRRIYEQYV. For the CDR3, the DNA is TGTGCCAGCAGCGCGACTAGGAGGATTTACGAGCAGTACGTC.

J is TRBJ2-7 and V is TRBV6-2 or TRBV6-3; 7 bases align to TRBD1. The germline V gene has CDR1 MNHEY and CDR2 SVGEGT. The V segment lost 6 bases and the J segment 0 bases; nucleotides outside the gene matches: 11. The CDR3 loop spans 16 amino acids. The CDR3 nucleotides read TGTGCCAGCAGCTCAAACAGGGGTAGGTTCTCCTACGAGCAGTACTTC. It codes for CASSSNRGRFSYEQYF.

This chain links TRBV9 with TRBJ2-3; D unresolved. The length of the CDR3 is 10 residues. Trimming removed 8 bases from V and 6 bases from J, with 7 bases in between. Germline lookup yields CDR1 SGDLS and CDR2 YYNGEE. The CDR3 is CASGTDTQYF. The CDR3 region has the DNA TGTGCCAGTGGTACGGATACGCAGTATTTT.

Points on this clone: Other DNA sequences of this sample code for an identical CDR3. This chain links TRBV27 with TRBJ1-5, with 7 bases identical to TRBD1. Per germline, CDR1 MNHEY and CDR2 SMNVEV (reference sequence). Unmatched junction bases numbered 3, after V lost 2 bases and J lost 2 bases. The CDR3 has 15 residues. The CDR3 sequence: CASSLGTGGNQPQHF. The CDR3, as DNA: TGTGCCAGCAGTTTAGGTACAGGGGGCAATCAGCCCCAGCATTTT.

V and J are TRBV12-3 or TRBV12-4 and TRBJ1-2, with 9 bases fitting TRBD1. J gave up 3 bases and V 6 bases, and 2 bases lay outside the gene matches. CDR3 size: 13 residues. This CDR3 reads CASRQGADYGYTF. DNA of the CDR3: TGTGCCAGCAGACAGGGGGCTGACTATGGCTACACCTTC.

The V and J genes are TRBV7-2 and TRBJ1-6, with 11 bases that match TRBD1. Germline V lookup: CDR1 SGHTA, CDR2 FQGNSA. The V gene end was trimmed by 5 bases and the J gene end by 6 bases; junction bases not matched to a gene: 9. The CDR3 length is 17 residues. This CDR3 reads CASSRDRGIGFNSPLHF. In DNA form, the CDR3 reads TGTGCCAGCAGCCGGGACAGGGGGATTGGCTTTAATTCACCCCTCCACTTT.

V and J are TRBV29-1 and TRBJ1-1; tentative D call: TRBD1 (5 bases). The V and J ends lost 3 bases and 0 bases respectively, with 11 bases between them. Germline assignment: CDR1 SQVTM and CDR2 ANQGSEA. The CDR3 is 14 amino acids. CDR3 sequence: CSVETENMNTEAFF. The CDR3, as DNA: TGCAGCGTTGAGACAGAGAACATGAACACTGAAGCTTTCTTT.

V usage is TRBV19 and J usage is TRBJ1-1; D gene unclear. Germline V lookup: CDR1 LNHDA, CDR2 SQIVND (reference sequence). This CDR3 spans 14 amino acids. The V end lost 1 base, the J end lost 11 bases, and 17 bases lay between the germline ends. The CDR3 DNA is TGTGCCAGTAGTATAGGAGGCGGACGGCCATCTGCTTTCTTT. As protein: CASSIGGGRPSAFF.

The chain joins TRBV3-1 (or the pseudogene TRBV3-2) to TRBJ2-3; 10 nucleotides line up with TRBD2. The J segment lost 6 bases and the V segment lost 1 base, leaving 7 bases of the junction unmatched. Germline lookup yields CDR1 LGHDT and CDR2 YNNKEL (reference sequence). This CDR3 comprises 16 residues. CDR3 bases: TGTGCCAGCAGCCAAGTTGGTAGCGGGGGGTACGATACGCAGTATTTT. It specifies CASSQVGSGGYDTQYF.

The chain carries TRBV30 and TRBJ1-1; D unclear. V lost 2 bases and J lost 6, with 19 bases in between. Germline CDR1 is GTSNPN and CDR2 is SVGIG (reference sequence). The CDR3 spans 15 residues. As DNA, the CDR3 is TGTGCCTGGAGTTTCGACACTCCAGCAAGGGCTGAAGCTTTCTTT. As protein: CAWSFDTPARAEAFF. Looking up the rest from reference TRBV30 and TRBJ1-1 gives the full variable domain: SQTIHQWPATLVQPVGSPLSLECTVEGTSNPNLYWYRQAAGRGLQLLFYSVGIGQISSEVPQNLSASRPQDRQFILSSKKLLLSDSGFYLCAWSFDTPARAEAFFGQGTRLTVV.

The CDR3 DNA is TGTGCCAGCAGCACTTACAGGGGAAATGAGCAGTTCTTC. As protein: CASSTYRGNEQFF. V is TRBV5-8 and J is TRBJ2-1; 7 bases map to TRBD1. The CDR3 runs to 13 residues. CDR1 is SGHTS and CDR2 is YDEGEE in the germline V gene. The V gene end was trimmed by 4 bases and the J gene end by 7 bases; junction bases not matched to a gene: 5.

This chain links TRBV11-2 with TRBJ2-1; 10 bases agree with TRBD2. The germline gives CDR1 SGHAT, CDR2 FQNNGV. The length of the CDR3 is 15 residues. Trimming removed 1 base from V and 4 bases from J; junction bases left unmatched: 1. CDR3 nucleotides: TGTGCCAGCAGCTTAGTAGCGGGGGGTTACAATGAGCAGTTCTTC. Its translation is CASSLVAGGYNEQFF.

The chain recombines TRBV7-2 with TRBJ2-5, with D possibly being TRBD2 (5 bases). Germline loops: CDR1 SGHTA, CDR2 FQGNSA. The V and J ends lost 0 bases and 5 bases respectively, with 10 bases between them. The CDR3 totals 14 residues. CDR3 sequence: CASSLASTGETQYF. The CDR3 bases are TGTGCCAGCAGCTTAGCCTCAACGGGGGAGACCCAGTACTTC.

The CDR3 sequence: CASSLVTDTQYF. Written as DNA, the CDR3 is TGTGCCAGCTCACTAGTAACAGATACGCAGTATTTT. The V gene is TRBV18, the J gene TRBJ2-3; no clear D gene. Germline values: CDR1 KGHSH, CDR2 LQKENI. V lost 4 bases, J lost 3 bases, and 5 bases lay in between. The CDR3 is 12 amino acids.

The rearrangement links TRBV9 to TRBJ2-3; D is unresolved. Trimming stripped 0 bases from V and 6 bases from J, with 14 bases between. Germline V lookup: CDR1 SGDLS, CDR2 YYNGEE. The CDR3 is 15 residues long. The CDR3 DNA sequence: TGTGCCAGCAGCGTAGCTGGCACCCCGAGGGATACGCAGTATTTT. This translates into CASSVAGTPRDTQYF.

The rearrangement uses TRBV7-2 and TRBJ2-5; no definite D call. This CDR3 is built from 15 residues. Germline lookup yields CDR1 SGHTA and CDR2 FQGNSA. Trimming pared 2 bases from V and 4 bases from J, leaving 14 bases between. The CDR3 DNA sequence: TGTGCCAGCAGCTTAAAGGGTGGGATGGCAGAGACCCAGTACTTC. The encoded protein is CASSLKGGMAETQYF. The variable domain in full, with the rest retrieved from reference TRBV7-2 and TRBJ2-5, is GAGVSQSPSNKVTEKGKDVELRCDPISGHTALYWYRQSLGQGLEFLIYFQGNSAPDKSGLPSDRFSAERTGGSVSTLTIQRTQQEDSAVYLCASSLKGGMAETQYFGPGTRLLVL.